A single sample is the source of the 18 T cell receptor beta chains below, sequenced in a study of preoperative IRX-2 immunotherapy in early breast cancer. Assay used: immunoSEQ multiplex PCR; TCRdb lists only in-frame clones, some missing. Among roughly 26,000 clones listed, about 81% were seen once. This sample's treatment: preoperative locoregional IRX-2 cytokine immunotherapy. The material sequenced was lymph node tissue, taken after IRX-2 immunotherapy. The receptors originated from a human donor with breast cancer.

The chain is built from TRBV19 and TRBJ1-6; TRBD1 aligns across 9 bases. CDR1 is LNHDA, CDR2 SQIVND, per germline (reference sequence). Losses at the gene ends were 6 bases for V and 7 bases for J; bases not matched to a gene: 7. This CDR3 spans 15 amino acids. In nucleotides, the CDR3 is TGTGCCAGTAGAAAACCGGGACAGGGAAATTCACCCCTCCACTTT. As protein: CASRKPGQGNSPLHF.

The chain links TRBV19 to TRBJ1-1; TRBD1 aligns across 9 bases. V was pared by 10 bases and J by 6 bases, with 15 bases of the junction left unmatched. The CDR3 is 15 residues long. CDR1 and CDR2 (germline): LNHDA, SQIVND (reference sequence). As DNA, the CDR3 is TGTGCCACGACTCGAACAGGGGGCTGGATCCCTGAAGCTTTCTTT. Protein sequence: CATTRTGGWIPEAFF.

This clone has just one count. This chain connects TRBV11-3 to TRBJ1-5; the D gene is possibly TRBD1 (5 bases). CDR1 is SGHNT, CDR2 YENEEA, per germline. Trimming shortened V by 3 bases and J by 5 bases, and 11 bases separated the two germline ends. This CDR3 has 14 residues. In DNA, the CDR3 is TGTGCCAGCAGCTTGCGGGGACTGGATCAGCCCCAGCATTTT. Translating it yields CASSLRGLDQPQHF.

The genes are TRBV29-1 and TRBJ2-3; D is uncertain. V was pared by 4 bases and J by 2 bases, with 7 bases between. Germline loops: CDR1 SQVTM, CDR2 ANQGSEA. The CDR3 is made up of 12 amino acids. The CDR3 sequence: CSVGRNTDTQYF. CDR3 nucleotides: TGCAGCGTTGGTCGGAACACAGATACGCAGTATTTT.

This clone has only a few counts. The V call is TRBV6-8, the J call TRBJ1-1; 8 nucleotides align to TRBD1. The CDR3 is 13 residues long. CDR1 MNHGY and CDR2 SAAAGT come from the germline V gene. V shed 7 bases and J 4 bases; nucleotides not matched to a gene: 5. The CDR3 spells CASTGDRGTEAFF. The DNA for the CDR3 is TGTGCCAGCACTGGTGACAGGGGCACTGAAGCTTTCTTT.

In its sample, this clone was seen a few times. The chain employs TRBV1 and TRBJ1-1. TRBV1 is a pseudogene locus. The CDR3 totals 14 residues. CDR3 sequence (DNA): TGCGCCAGCAGCGGGAGGACAGTGAACACTGAAGCTTTCTTT. Translation: CASSGRTVNTEAFF.

The V gene is TRBV19, the J gene TRBJ1-4, with D possibly matching TRBD1 (5 bases). V was clipped by 5 bases and J by 0 bases, with 10 bases between them. CDR1 and CDR2 from the germline V gene are LNHDA and SQIVND (reference sequence). The CDR3 runs to 15 residues. Written as DNA, the CDR3 is TGTGCCAGTAGTTACGGGGGAGCAACTAATGAAAAACTGTTTTTT. Its protein is CASSYGGATNEKLFF.

The chain couples TRBV18 to TRBJ1-1; the match to TRBD1 covers 8 bases. Germline CDR1 and CDR2: KGHSH and LQKENI. The CDR3 has 14 residues. V lost 2 bases, J lost 6 bases, and 5 bases stayed unmatched. CDR3: CASSPGTGNSEAFF. CDR3 nucleotides: TGTGCCAGCTCACCAGGGACAGGTAATTCTGAAGCTTTCTTT.

CDR3 region: CSVDQRGTGELFF. As DNA, the CDR3 is TGCAGCGTTGACCAGCGGGGGACCGGGGAGCTGTTTTTT. The chain combines TRBV29-1 with TRBJ2-2, with 8 bases identical to TRBD2. V trimming: 3 bases; J trimming: 5 bases; junction bases outside the gene matches: 2. The CDR3 has 13 residues. Germline V gives CDR1 SQVTM, CDR2 ANQGSEA.

The gene calls are TRBV11-3 and TRBJ2-1; D could derive from TRBD1 or TRBD2 (5 bases each). The germline CDR1 and CDR2 sequences are SGHNT and YENEEA. This CDR3 is 16 amino acids long. Trimming cost V 2 bases and J 2 bases, with 13 bases left between them. This chain's CDR3 is CASSLFTGRTYNEQFF. The CDR3 DNA follows: TGTGCCAGCAGCTTATTCACGGGGCGCACCTACAATGAGCAGTTCTTC.

The CDR3 spells CASSLESTPYNEQFF. In DNA form, the CDR3 reads TGCGCCAGCAGCTTGGAAAGTACGCCTTACAATGAGCAGTTCTTC. The chain uses TRBV5-1 and TRBJ2-1; D unclear. Germline V CDR1 and CDR2: SGHRS, YFSETQ. The length of the CDR3 is 15 residues. The V and J ends lost 0 bases and 4 bases respectively, with 11 bases between them.

The V and J genes are TRBV19 and TRBJ2-5; TRBD2 agrees at 7 bases. The CDR3 totals 14 residues. CDR1 and CDR2 (germline): LNHDA, SQIVND (reference sequence). The J segment lost 2 bases and the V segment lost 3 bases, leaving 3 bases of the junction unmatched. CDR3 coding DNA: TGTGCCAGTAGTATCGGGGGGACTCAAGAGACCCAGTACTTC. Encoded protein: CASSIGGTQETQYF.

The chain couples TRBV19 to TRBJ1-4; D uncertain. The CDR3 runs to 11 residues. V was cut by 9 bases and J by 10 bases, with 12 bases left in between. Germline CDR1 LNHDA, CDR2 SQIVND (reference sequence). The CDR3 nucleotides read TGTGCCAGCACGGAACGGAGAAAACTGTTTTTT. Amino acid sequence: CASTERRKLFF.

The gene calls are TRBV28 and TRBJ2-3, with 8 bases identical to TRBD2. In germline, CDR1 is MDHEN, CDR2 SYDVKM. V was pared by 6 bases and J by 4 bases, with 9 bases of the junction left unmatched. The CDR3 is 15 residues long. The CDR3 sequence is CASSTSGGGADTQYF. The CDR3 DNA sequence: TGTGCCAGCAGCACTTCGGGAGGGGGTGCAGATACGCAGTATTTT.

This clone was counted only a few times. V is TRBV19 and J is TRBJ1-5; D is uncertain. V was shortened by 7 bases and J by 2 bases, with 21 bases between the two germline ends. The CDR3 sequence is 17 residues long. Germline lookup yields CDR1 LNHDA and CDR2 SQIVND (reference sequence). The CDR3 DNA sequence: TGTGCCAGTACCCCTGTCCAACCCCCTCGCGGCAATCAGCCCCAGCATTTT. Protein sequence: CASTPVQPPRGNQPQHF.

This chain connects TRBV14 to TRBJ1-5; 9 positions agree with TRBD1. Germline CDR1 and CDR2: SGHDN and FVKESK. There are 17 residues in the CDR3. The J segment lost 1 base and the V segment lost 4 bases, leaving 8 bases of the junction unmatched. CDR3 nucleotides: TGTGCCAGCAGCCTTTACAGGGGGCTGAGGAGCAATCAGCCCCAGCATTTT. Translating gives CASSLYRGLRSNQPQHF.

The CDR3, as DNA: TGTGCCAGCAGCTCAACCCCGACTAGCGGGGGGGCAAAGAATGAGCAGTTCTTC. This codes for CASSSTPTSGGAKNEQFF. The chain employs TRBV11-3 and TRBJ2-1, with 14 nucleotides matching TRBD2. Trimming removed 4 bases from V and 7 bases from J; junction bases left unmatched: 12. The CDR3 is made up of 18 amino acids. Germline CDR1 is SGHNT and CDR2 is YENEEA.

The V call is TRBV5-1, the J call TRBJ2-2; D unclear. Germline CDR1 is SGHRS and CDR2 is YFSETQ. Trimming took off 3 bases at V and 0 bases at J, with 12 bases between the two ends. The CDR3 covers 16 residues. The CDR3: CASSYDTNPNTGELFF. The CDR3 nucleotides read TGCGCCAGCAGCTATGACACCAACCCGAACACCGGGGAGCTGTTTTTT.